The 31 T cell receptor beta chains below were found in one sample sequenced in a study of cytomegalovirus exposure and HLA in healthy donors. The method was immunoSEQ multiplex PCR; TCRdb's version includes in-frame clones alone and lacks a portion of them. Counted here are some 170,000 clones, around 85% occurring once; the ten biggest clones make up roughly 6%. Sequenced sample: PBMCs. Every receptor here comes from a woman under 40 in good health and CMV-seronegative.

The V call is TRBV5-1, the J call TRBJ2-6; 8 nucleotides line up with TRBD1. The length of the CDR3 is 18 residues. Germline V gene data show CDR1 as SGHRS and CDR2 as YFSETQ. Germline trimming cut 4 bases from V and 0 bases from J; bases unmatched to any gene: 9. In DNA, the CDR3 is TGCGCCAGCAGCCCTTGGACAGGGTTAAGCTCTGGGGCCAACGTCCTGACTTTC. This gives the protein CASSPWTGLSSGANVLTF.

Of note for this clone: A junction end diverges from the germline sequence, so it may reflect a read error. The V gene is TRBV27, the J gene TRBJ2-7; possibly TRBD1 for D (6 bases). CDR1 is MNHEY, CDR2 SMNVEV, per germline (reference sequence). The CDR3 contains 13 residues. The CDR3 DNA reads as TGTACCAGCAATGGGGGCAGCTCCTACGAGCAGTACTTC. It yields the protein CTSNGGSSYEQYF.

This sequence joins TRBV5-4 and TRBJ2-7; TRBD1 matches at 11 bases. Trimming cost V 4 bases and J 3 bases; bases outside gene matches: 3. Germline V gene sequence: CDR1 SGHNT, CDR2 YYREEE (reference sequence). There are 14 residues in the CDR3. The CDR3 DNA is TGTGCCAGCAGCGGGGACAGGGGGATCTACGAGCAGTACTTC. Protein: CASSGDRGIYEQYF.

The chain recombines TRBV29-1 with TRBJ1-1, with TRBD1 identical over 7 bases. The CDR3 covers 13 residues. V shed 7 bases, J shed 5 bases, and the junction held 10 bases outside the gene matches. Germline-derived CDR1 and CDR2 are SQVTM and ANQGSEA. CDR3 region: CSAAQGTRTEAFF. CDR3 bases: TGCAGCGCTGCACAGGGGACAAGGACTGAAGCTTTCTTT.

CDR3 nucleotide sequence: TGTGCCAGTAGTATGGGAAGGACAGGGGAAGTCGAGCAGTACTTC. It yields the protein CASSMGRTGEVEQYF. The J gene is TRBJ2-7, the V gene TRBV19; TRBD1 agrees at 9 bases. This CDR3 region has 15 residues. The V gene end was trimmed by 3 bases and the J gene end by 6 bases; junction bases not matched to a gene: 9. Per the germline V gene, CDR1 is LNHDA and CDR2 is SQIVND (reference sequence). Combining the CDR3 with reference TRBV19 and TRBJ2-7 gives the whole variable domain DGGITQSPKYLFRKEGQNVTLSCEQNLNHDAMYWYRQDPGQGLRLIYYSQIVNDFQKGDIAEGYSVSREKKESFPLTVTSAQKNPTAFYLCASSMGRTGEVEQYFGPGTRLTVT.

V usage is TRBV6-4 and J usage is TRBJ1-1; possible D gene TRBD1, 5 bases. V was clipped by 8 bases and J by 1 base, with 11 bases between them. This CDR3 comprises 13 residues. Per germline, CDR1 MRHNA and CDR2 SNTAGT. This chain's CDR3 is CASRMGPNTEAFF. CDR3 DNA sequence: TGTGCCAGCCGCATGGGGCCGAACACTGAAGCTTTCTTT.

V and J are TRBV28 and TRBJ1-5; 7 bases are shared with TRBD1. Losses at the gene ends were 3 bases for V and 4 bases for J; bases not matched to a gene: 9. This CDR3 has 16 amino acids. Germline V CDR1 and CDR2: MDHEN, SYDVKM. The CDR3 reads CASSFRDTGANQPQHF. In DNA form, the CDR3 reads TGTGCCAGCAGTTTCCGGGACACAGGGGCTAATCAGCCCCAGCATTTT.

The rearrangement uses TRBV27 and TRBJ2-1, with 7 bases identical to TRBD1. This CDR3 contains 13 residues. Germline V lookup: CDR1 MNHEY, CDR2 SMNVEV (reference sequence). The ends lost 6 bases at V and 15 bases at J; junction bases unmatched: 14. In nucleotides, the CDR3 is TGTGCCAGCAGGGGACCCACAGGGGAAGGTTTGTTCTTC. It specifies CASRGPTGEGLFF.

The V and J genes are TRBV6-5 and TRBJ1-5, with 8 positions matching TRBD1. Germline V gene data show CDR1 as MNHEY and CDR2 as SVGAGI. The length of the CDR3 is 15 residues. After removal of 5 bases from V and 11 bases from J, the junction contained 14 bases not matched to a gene. The CDR3 sequence is CASSNWTGLIGSQHF. CDR3 sequence (DNA): TGTGCCAGCAGTAACTGGACAGGGCTAATAGGGTCCCAGCATTTT.

V is TRBV11-1 and J is TRBJ2-7; TRBD1 is a possible D gene (5 bases). The CDR3 contains 13 residues. Germline V gives CDR1 SGHAT, CDR2 FQDESV (reference sequence). The V end was cut by 4 bases, the J end by 1 base, with 8 bases between. The CDR3: CASSSQGSYEQYF. CDR3 nucleotide sequence: TGTGCCAGCAGCTCTCAGGGTTCCTACGAGCAGTACTTC.

In the case of this clone: Compared with germline, one end of the junction differs, possibly owing to a read error. This CDR3 reads CASSLSDREELF. DNA of the CDR3: TGTGCCAGCAGCTTATCAGACAGGGAGGAGCTCTTC. The gene calls are TRBV7-9 and TRBJ2-1, with D perhaps TRBD1 (7 bases). The germline gives CDR1 SEHNR, CDR2 FQNEAQ (reference sequence). There are 12 residues in the CDR3.

This sequence joins TRBV18 and TRBJ1-4, with D uncertain. CDR1 and CDR2 from the germline V gene are KGHSH and LQKENI. The CDR3 spans 13 residues. Trimming removed 5 bases from V and 3 bases from J, with 7 bases in between. The CDR3 sequence: CASSGSANEKLFF. For the CDR3, the DNA is TGTGCCAGCTCAGGGTCAGCTAATGAAAAACTGTTTTTT.

A remark on this clone: Additional DNA sequences in this sample encode the identical CDR3. The CDR3 loop is CASSGTGELFF. The CDR3 DNA sequence: TGTGCCAGCTCTGGTACCGGGGAGCTGTTTTTT. The chain carries TRBV27 and TRBJ2-2, with D unresolved. The length of the CDR3 is 11 residues. Between the trimmed V and J ends, which lost 8 bases and 5 bases, there was a span of 6 bases. CDR1 and CDR2 (germline): MNHEY, SMNVEV (reference sequence).

The chain links TRBV7-3 to TRBJ2-6; D remains ambiguous. Germline V gene sequence: CDR1 SGHTA, CDR2 FQGTGA. The V end was cut by 5 bases, the J end by 3 bases, with 11 bases between. CDR3 size: 15 residues. CDR3 amino acids: CASSLFGHGANVLTF. CDR3 DNA sequence: TGTGCCAGCAGCCTATTTGGCCATGGGGCCAACGTCCTGACTTTC. Full variable domain (remainder filled in from reference TRBV7-3 and TRBJ2-6): GAGVSQTPSNKVTEKGKYVELRCDPISGHTALYWYRQSLGQGPEFLIYFQGTGAADDSGLPNDRFFAVRPEGSVSTLKIQRTERGDSAVYLCASSLFGHGANVLTFGAGSRLTVL.

J is TRBJ1-1 and V is TRBV6-1; maybe TRBD1 (5 bases). Deletions cut 0 bases from V and 1 base from J, with 18 bases between. Germline V lookup: CDR1 MNHNS, CDR2 SASEGT. CDR3 length: 18 amino acids. As DNA, the CDR3 is TGTGCCAGCAGTGAAGCTCCCCGGACCGGGGCCAGGAACACTGAAGCTTTCTTT. Translation: CASSEAPRTGARNTEAFF.

The rearrangement joins TRBV10-1 to TRBJ1-5; TRBD1 matches at 9 bases. V dropped 11 bases and J dropped 3; count of bases not matched to a gene: 5. The CDR3 extends over 13 amino acids. Per germline, CDR1 WNHNN and CDR2 SYGVQD (reference sequence). In nucleotides, the CDR3 is TGCGCCGCGTGGGACAGGGCCAATCAGCCCCAGCATTTT. Residues: CAAWDRANQPQHF.

This chain connects TRBV9 to TRBJ1-1; D unclear. Trimming pared 1 base from V and 1 base from J, leaving 11 bases between. Looked up from germline, CDR1 is SGDLS and CDR2 is YYNGEE. This CDR3 is 15 amino acids long. The CDR3 DNA reads TGTGCCAGCAGCGTATATCTGGACGAGAACACTGAAGCTTTCTTT. This sequence encodes CASSVYLDENTEAFF.

The chain links TRBV19 to TRBJ1-5; TRBD1 aligns across 9 bases. There are 20 residues in the CDR3. V shed 0 bases and J 2 bases; nucleotides not matched to a gene: 14. The V gene's germline CDR1 is LNHDA and CDR2 SQIVND (reference sequence). CDR3 coding DNA: TGTGCCAGTAGTATAGATTTACCGGGACAGGGTGGTGAGGGCAATCAGCCCCAGCATTTT. Translated: CASSIDLPGQGGEGNQPQHF.

J is TRBJ1-1 and V is TRBV10-3; 7 bases match TRBD1. With V trimmed by 4 bases and J by 4 bases, 3 bases remained unmatched. Germline CDR1 reads ENHRY; CDR2 reads SYGVKD. There are 13 residues in the CDR3. Written as DNA, the CDR3 is TGTGCCATCAGTGGGACAGGCGTCACTGAAGCTTTCTTT. This translates into CAISGTGVTEAFF.

The J gene is TRBJ1-2, the V gene TRBV6-5; possibly TRBD1 for D (5 bases). Germline assignment: CDR1 MNHEY and CDR2 SVGAGI. This CDR3 spans 13 amino acids. V was clipped by 7 bases and J by 5 bases, with 14 bases between them. Written as DNA, the CDR3 is TGTGCCAGCATCCGAGGGACCGGGTATGGCTACACCTTC. Encoded protein: CASIRGTGYGYTF.

The chain has TRBV5-1 and TRBJ2-5; weak D call: TRBD2 (5 bases). The CDR3 extends over 14 amino acids. The V and J ends lost 1 base and 4 bases respectively, with 11 bases between them. Germline CDR1 SGHRS, CDR2 YFSETQ. DNA of the CDR3: TGCGCCAGCAGCTTGACTAGACCATCAGAGACCCAGTACTTC. Protein product: CASSLTRPSETQYF.

The J gene is TRBJ1-4, the V gene TRBV4-2; 9 bases are a match to TRBD1. This CDR3 spans 17 amino acids. Germline CDR1 and CDR2: LGHNA and YNFKEQ. Trimming cost V 6 bases and J 10 bases; bases outside gene matches: 18. CDR3 sequence reads: CASSRTGESSPKGKLFF. The DNA for the CDR3 is TGTGCCAGCAGTCGGACAGGGGAAAGTTCGCCCAAGGGAAAACTGTTTTTT.

The J gene is TRBJ1-5, the V gene TRBV7-9; D is undetermined. Trimming removed 1 base from V and 5 bases from J, with 9 bases in between. The CDR3 spans 14 residues. Germline CDR1 and CDR2: SEHNR and FQNEAQ (reference sequence). CDR3 in DNA: TGTGCCAGCAGCTTAGGAACATACCATCAGCCCCAGCATTTT. Protein sequence: CASSLGTYHQPQHF. Full variable domain (rest looked up from reference TRBV7-9 and TRBJ1-5): DTGVSQNPRHKITKRGQNVTFRCDPISEHNRLYWYRQTLGQGPEFLTYFQNEAQLEKSRLLSDRFSAERPKGSFSTLEIQRTEQGDSAMYLCASSLGTYHQPQHFGDGTRLSIL.

The chain combines TRBV7-2 with TRBJ2-2; 11 nucleotides match TRBD2. The CDR3 totals 16 residues. With V trimmed by 4 bases and J by 2 bases, 3 bases remained unmatched. Per the germline V gene, CDR1 is SGHTA and CDR2 is FQGNSA. CDR3 nucleotide sequence: TGTGCCAGCAGCTCAGGGACTAGCGGAAACACCGGGGAGCTGTTTTTT. This encodes CASSSGTSGNTGELFF.

The gene calls are TRBV7-6 and TRBJ1-1, with a tentative D call TRBD1 (5 bases). V shed 2 bases and J shed 3 bases, with 10 bases lying between them. The germline CDR1 and CDR2 sequences are SGHVS and FNYEAQ. The CDR3 has 14 residues. DNA for the CDR3: TGTGCCAGCAGCTTACGGGGCAGGGACACTGAAGCTTTCTTT. This translates into CASSLRGRDTEAFF. Full variable domain (rest looked up from reference TRBV7-6 and TRBJ1-1): GAGVSQSPRYKVTKRGQDVALRCDPISGHVSLYWYRQALGQGPEFLTYFNYEAQQDKSGLPNDRFSAERPEGSISTLTIQRTEQRDSAMYRCASSLRGRDTEAFFGQGTRLTVV.

The chain links TRBV28 to TRBJ2-7; TRBD1 matches at 7 bases. This CDR3 is 16 amino acids long. V lost 2 bases and J lost 9; bases outside the gene matches: 16. Germline V gene data show CDR1 as MDHEN and CDR2 as SYDVKM. CDR3 coding DNA: TGTGCCAGCAGTTTAGCTGTGACAGGGAAATACACTGGGCAGTACTTC. Translation: CASSLAVTGKYTGQYF. The full variable domain, in which reference TRBV28 and TRBJ2-7 provide the parts outside the CDR3, is DVKVTQSSRYLVKRTGEKVFLECVQDMDHENMFWYRQDPGLGLRLIYFSYDVKMKEKGDIPEGYSVSREKKERFSLILESASTNQTSMYLCASSLAVTGKYTGQYFGPGTRLTVT.

The chain combines TRBV28 with TRBJ2-7, with 9 bases matching TRBD2. V gave up 7 bases and J gave up 5 bases; unmatched junction bases: 9. Germline V lookup: CDR1 MDHEN, CDR2 SYDVKM. This CDR3 region has 14 residues. The CDR3 coding sequence is TGTGCCAGCAAACCGGGACTAGCCTTCCACGAGCAGTACTTC. As protein: CASKPGLAFHEQYF.

The chain links TRBV5-1 to TRBJ2-5; TRBD1 agrees at 9 bases. The germline CDR1 and CDR2 sequences are SGHRS and YFSETQ. With 1 base clipped from V and 2 bases from J, the junction kept 6 bases outside the gene matches. The CDR3 length is 16 residues. CDR3 sequence: CASSLTRDRDQETQYF. The CDR3 nucleotides are TGCGCCAGCAGCTTGACCCGGGACAGGGATCAAGAGACCCAGTACTTC.

The J gene is TRBJ2-7, the V gene TRBV29-1; 8 nucleotides line up with TRBD2. The CDR3 is made up of 14 amino acids. Germline V gene lookup returns CDR1 SQVTM and CDR2 ANQGSEA. The junction had 2 bases not matched to a gene; V was cut back by 0 bases and J by 1 base. The CDR3 loop is CSVEEAGESYEQYF. CDR3 nucleotides: TGCAGCGTTGAAGAAGCGGGAGAGTCCTACGAGCAGTACTTC.

The gene calls are TRBV9 and TRBJ2-5, with 10 positions matching TRBD2. This CDR3 region has 15 residues. The trim removed 0 bases at V and 4 bases at J, leaving 3 bases unmatched. Germline V CDR1 and CDR2: SGDLS, YYNGEE. The CDR3 region is CASSVGLAGVETQYF. CDR3 coding DNA: TGTGCCAGCAGCGTAGGGCTAGCGGGAGTAGAGACCCAGTACTTC.

The count of this clone is one. This chain joins TRBV7-9 and TRBJ2-3, with TRBD2 as a possible D gene (6 bases). The CDR3 runs 14 residues. V was clipped by 7 bases and J by 8 bases, with 19 bases between them. CDR1 SEHNR and CDR2 FQNEAQ come from the germline V gene (reference sequence). The DNA for the CDR3 is TGTGCCAGCACCCCGACTAGAGATTCCGTTACGCAGTATTTT. It specifies CASTPTRDSVTQYF.